One and the same sample provided the 15 T cell receptor beta chains below, sequenced in a study of T-cell reconstitution after alpha-beta-depleted transplantation in children. TCRbeta library construction was performed incorporating unique molecular identifiers. Each CDR3 protein is one row after TCRdb ran MiXCR on the PCR reads. The sample yields 700,000 or so distinct CDR3 sequences, under 15% seen once. The material was PBMCs, obtained before TCRalphabeta/CD19-depleted stem cell transplant. Source of these receptors: a girl aged 2-10 years with congenital amegakaryocytic thrombocytopenia, due to receive a stem cell transplant.

The J gene is TRBJ1-5, the V gene TRBV20-1; 8 nucleotides line up with TRBD1. This CDR3 has 13 residues. The trim removed 4 bases at V and 5 bases at J, leaving 4 bases unmatched. CDR1 DFQATT and CDR2 SNEGSKA come from the germline V gene (reference sequence). CDR3 amino acids: CSAIQGEDQPQHF. The CDR3 DNA is TGCAGTGCTATACAGGGGGAGGATCAGCCCCAGCATTTT.

This clonotype appeared a few times. The genes are TRBV12-3 or TRBV12-4 and TRBJ2-3; 7 positions agree with TRBD2. Trimming cost V 3 bases and J 0 bases; bases outside gene matches: 6. This CDR3 has 16 amino acids. CDR3 sequence reads: CASSFQAGPSTDTQYF. CDR3 nucleotide sequence: TGTGCCAGCAGTTTCCAAGCGGGACCTAGCACAGATACGCAGTATTTT.

Many counts were recorded for this clonotype. This chain links TRBV5-1 with TRBJ1-2, with 7 bases aligning to TRBD1. The CDR3 has 15 amino acids. CDR1 is SGHRS and CDR2 is YFSETQ in the germline V gene. J was trimmed by 2 bases and V by 2 bases; bases with no gene match: 6. The CDR3 sequence is CASSLALTGNYGYTF. In DNA, the CDR3 is TGCGCCAGCAGCTTAGCCCTGACAGGGAACTATGGCTACACCTTC.

This clonotype was counted only a few times. This chain connects TRBV5-1 to TRBJ2-1, with D uncertain. The CDR3 has 15 residues. V lost 0 bases and J 4 bases, leaving 11 bases between the germline ends. In germline, CDR1 is SGHRS, CDR2 YFSETQ. The CDR3 sequence is CASSLEGKRYNEQFF. The DNA for the CDR3 is TGCGCCAGCAGCTTGGAGGGTAAGCGTTACAATGAGCAGTTCTTC.

This clonotype was counted a few times. The chain links TRBV5-1 to TRBJ2-7; 8 nucleotides agree with TRBD1. Per germline, CDR1 SGHRS and CDR2 YFSETQ. CDR3 length: 14 residues. Germline trimming cut 7 bases from V and 6 bases from J; bases unmatched to any gene: 12. Here the CDR3 reads CASGPGTGFLEQYF. CDR3 bases: TGCGCCAGCGGACCCGGGACAGGTTTCCTCGAGCAGTACTTC.

This clonotype was observed a few times. The chain employs TRBV5-1 and TRBJ2-1; 7 nucleotides align to TRBD1. CDR3 size: 14 residues. V lost 3 bases to trimming and J lost 8 bases; unmatched junction nucleotides: 8. Germline V gene data show CDR1 as SGHRS and CDR2 as YFSETQ. CDR3 in DNA: TGCGCCAGCAGCTCTTCCGGGACAGTCCATGAGCAGTTCTTC. Its protein product is CASSSSGTVHEQFF.

This clonotype occurred many times. CDR3 residues: CASSIQGTDTQYF. CDR3 nucleotides: TGTGCCAGTAGTATCCAGGGCACAGATACGCAGTATTTT. The J gene is TRBJ2-3, the V gene TRBV19; no clear D gene. This CDR3 contains 13 residues. V lost 3 bases to trimming and J lost 1 base, with 5 bases between them. Germline assignment: CDR1 LNHDA and CDR2 SQIVND (reference sequence).

This clonotype was picked up a small number of times. The chain has TRBV10-3 and TRBJ2-2; 13 nucleotides match TRBD2. With 7 bases clipped from V and 4 bases from J, the junction kept 24 bases outside the gene matches. Germline CDR1 reads ENHRY; CDR2 reads SYGVKD. This CDR3 is 22 amino acids long. In DNA form, the CDR3 reads TGTGCCATCAAGAATATTCGGGGCACTAGCGGGAGGGCCGGTGCGTGCACCGGGGAGCTGTTTTTT. This encodes CAIKNIRGTSGRAGACTGELFF.

Regarding this clonotype: A clone one base away is much larger, so this may be a read error. This chain links TRBV20-1 with TRBJ1-2; tentative D call: TRBD1 (6 bases). This CDR3 contains 13 residues. The germline CDR1 and CDR2 sequences are DFQATT and SNEGSKA (reference sequence). The CDR3 DNA reads as TGCAGTGCTGAACTACAGGGTGGCTATGGCGACACCTTC. Encoded protein: CSAELQGGYGDTF.

The sample holds one count of this clonotype. This chain uses TRBV5-1 with TRBJ2-3, with 8 bases matching TRBD2. With V trimmed by 6 bases and J by 2 bases, 5 bases remained unmatched. Germline V gives CDR1 SGHRS, CDR2 YFSETQ. The CDR3 has 14 amino acids. The CDR3 coding sequence is TGCGCCAGCATTGGCGGGAGGACCACAGATACGCAGTATTTT. This translates into CASIGGRTTDTQYF.

In this sample, this clonotype turned up many times. The V gene is TRBV20-1, the J gene TRBJ2-7; D gene uncertain. V shed 4 bases and J shed 7 bases, with 11 bases lying between them. The CDR3 loop spans 11 amino acids. Germline CDR1 DFQATT, CDR2 SNEGSKA (reference sequence). For the CDR3, the DNA is TGCAGTGCTACACAAGCTGGGGAGCAGTACTTC. This translates into CSATQAGEQYF.

This clonotype was observed at least ten times. The chain employs TRBV12-3 or TRBV12-4 and TRBJ2-5; 10 nucleotides line up with TRBD2. This CDR3 spans 15 amino acids. The trim removed 2 bases at V and 5 bases at J, leaving 5 bases unmatched. CDR3 protein: CASSLIAGGDETQYF. The CDR3 DNA reads TGTGCCAGCAGTTTAATAGCGGGAGGTGACGAGACCCAGTACTTC.

As to this clonotype: This sequence may be a read error, since a much larger clone differs from it by one base. The chain joins TRBV20-1 to TRBJ2-5, with D tentatively TRBD2 (5 bases). The germline V gene has CDR1 DFQATT and CDR2 SNEGSKA (reference sequence). The CDR3 sequence is 16 residues long. CDR3 region: CCARDEGRSLKETQYF. CDR3 DNA: TGCTGTGCTAGAGATGAGGGTAGGAGTTTGAAGGAGACCCAGTACTTC.

This clonotype showed up many times. V is TRBV7-9 and J is TRBJ2-5, with no clear D. Trimming cost V 2 bases and J 1 base, with 8 bases left between them. Germline CDR1 SEHNR, CDR2 FQNEAQ (reference sequence). This CDR3 region has 14 residues. The CDR3 here is CASSLLGFQETQYF. The CDR3 DNA reads TGTGCCAGCAGCTTACTCGGGTTCCAAGAGACCCAGTACTTC.

This rearrangement joins TRBV5-1 to TRBJ2-5; 13 bases are shared with TRBD2. Trimming cost V 4 bases and J 4 bases; bases outside gene matches: 7. Germline values: CDR1 SGHRS, CDR2 YFSETQ. The CDR3 sequence is 16 residues long. CDR3 residues: CASSGTTSGRLETQYF. CDR3 DNA: TGCGCCAGCAGCGGAACGACTAGCGGGAGGTTAGAGACCCAGTACTTC.